This T cell receptor beta chain originates from a study of neoadjuvant anti-PD-1 for oral cavity cancer. Looking at the study overall: Non-progressing patients received a fourth nivolumab dose near day 43, then surgery on days 50-56.

CDR1 is SNHLY, CDR2 FYNNEI, per germline. V was cut by 3 bases and J by 3 bases, with 6 bases left in between. The CDR3 contains 13 residues. TCRdb keeps only in-frame clones here, not all; method: immunoSEQ multiplex PCR. The sample yields about 24,000 clones, roughly a quarter seen once. Sample time point: after neoadjuvant nivolumab, at surgical resection. The specimen comprised tumor tissue, sampled after nivolumab (anti-PD-1) treatment. This TCR derives from a person aged 40 to 85 with oral cavity squamous cell carcinoma. The V gene is TRBV2, the J gene TRBJ1-5, with D unclear. CDR3 DNA: TGTGCCAGCAGTGAGGGGATCAATCAGCCCCAGCATTTT. It specifies CASSEGINQPQHF. Using reference TRBV2 and TRBJ1-5 for the parts outside the CDR3, the full variable domain is EPEVTQTPSHQVTQMGQEVILRCVPISNHLYFYWYRQILGQKVEFLVSFYNNEISEKSEIFDDQFSVERPDGSNFTLKIRSTKLEDSAMYFCASSEGINQPQHFGDGTRLSIL.